This entry lists 27 T cell receptor beta chains sequenced from one sample in a study of regulatory T cells in long-lasting Graves disease. CDR3-region Arm-PCR and iRepertoire HTBI primers produced the TCR beta libraries. MiXCR was run by TCRdb on the multiplex PCR reads, yielding one entry per CDR3 protein. The repertoire holds some 460,000 distinct CDR3 sequences, with roughly 17% as singletons. Time point indicated: newly diagnosed GD, antithyroid drugs for less than 3 months. Construction of the TCR library relied on RNA isolated from PBMCs. The data were also submitted as part of a second study, on T cells in Graves' hyperthyroidism and ophthalmopathy.

The specimen comprised peripheral blood mononuclear cells (PBMCs), sampled at new diagnosis, from a patient treated with antithyroid drugs. The receptors stem from a man aged 40-49 years with Graves disease.

This clonotype occurred many times. The genes are TRBV25-1 and TRBJ2-7, with a weak D call TRBD1 (6 bases). V was cut by 2 bases and J by 8 bases, with 13 bases left in between. Germline CDR1 and CDR2: MGHDK and SYGVNS. This CDR3 has 13 residues. The CDR3 bases are TGTGCCAGCAGTGAAGGGGGCAGCGCTCAGCAGTACTTC. Amino acid sequence: CASSEGGSAQQYF.

This clonotype was counted only a few times. V and J are TRBV15 and TRBJ2-5; D might be TRBD1 (6 bases). The CDR3 has 16 residues. Trimming left V 5 bases short and J 0 bases short, with 16 bases between. Germline CDR1 LNHNV, CDR2 YYDKDF (reference sequence). The CDR3 DNA follows: TGTGCCACCAGCTCCTATCTCCGGGACAACCAAGAGACCCAGTACTTC. Protein sequence: CATSSYLRDNQETQYF.

This clonotype has a count of ten or more. This sequence joins TRBV7-2 and TRBJ2-1; 9 nucleotides line up with TRBD2. V lost 4 bases and J lost 5; bases outside the gene matches: 9. In germline, CDR1 is SGHTA, CDR2 FQGNSA. The CDR3 has 16 residues. This CDR3 reads CASSSREGQVDNEQFF. The CDR3 bases are TGTGCCAGCAGCTCGCGGGAGGGCCAAGTAGACAATGAGCAGTTCTTC.

The rearrangement joins TRBV2 to TRBJ2-1; D uncertain. This CDR3 has 11 residues. Germline lookup yields CDR1 SNHLY and CDR2 FYNNEI. Trimming took off 4 bases at V and 8 bases at J, with 6 bases between the two ends. Here the CDR3 DNA reads TGTGCCAGCAGTGCCAGCGATGAGCAGTTCTTC. It encodes CASSASDEQFF. Using reference TRBV2 and TRBJ2-1 for the parts outside the CDR3, the full variable domain is EPEVTQTPSHQVTQMGQEVILRCVPISNHLYFYWYRQILGQKVEFLVSFYNNEISEKSEIFDDQFSVERPDGSNFTLKIRSTKLEDSAMYFCASSASDEQFFGPGTRLTVL.

This clonotype was recorded at least ten times. The rearrangement joins TRBV5-1 to TRBJ2-1; 7 bases line up with TRBD2. Germline V lookup: CDR1 SGHRS, CDR2 YFSETQ. After removal of 1 base from V and 2 bases from J, the junction contained 3 bases not matched to a gene. The CDR3 contains 15 residues. The CDR3 coding sequence is TGCGCCAGCAGCTTGTCGGCGGGAGCCTACAATGAGCAGTTCTTC. Its protein product is CASSLSAGAYNEQFF.

The sample holds many counts of this clonotype. The chain joins TRBV2 to TRBJ2-3; perhaps TRBD2 as D (6 bases). The CDR3 runs 14 residues. The germline V gene encodes CDR1 SNHLY and CDR2 FYNNEI. With 4 bases removed from V and 6 bases from J, the gap between germline ends came to 14 bases. The CDR3 bases are TGTGCCAGCAGTGGGGGACTTATTGTCGATACGCAGTATTTT. Its translation is CASSGGLIVDTQYF.

This clonotype showed up just a few times. CDR3 residues: CSARETGTGVYEQYF. The CDR3 DNA reads as TGCAGTGCTAGAGAAACAGGGACCGGAGTCTACGAGCAGTACTTC. The V gene is TRBV20-1, the J gene TRBJ2-7; D perhaps matches TRBD1 (6 bases). Germline V gives CDR1 DFQATT, CDR2 SNEGSKA (reference sequence). This CDR3 has 15 residues. With 0 bases removed from V and 3 bases from J, the gap between germline ends came to 15 bases.

The chain links TRBV29-1 to TRBJ2-1; possibly TRBD2 for D (7 bases). Trimming left V 3 bases short and J 3 bases short, with 12 bases between. From germline, CDR1 is SQVTM and CDR2 ANQGSEA. The CDR3 consists of 14 residues. The DNA for the CDR3 is TGCAGCGTTGAGCTGAGGGGGGGCTACAATGAGCAGTTCTTC. Amino acids: CSVELRGGYNEQFF.

Many counts were recorded for this clonotype. This chain links TRBV5-1 with TRBJ1-6, with TRBD1 matching 7 bases. The CDR3 has 15 residues. Germline V lookup: CDR1 SGHRS, CDR2 YFSETQ. J gave up 9 bases and V 4 bases, and 10 bases lay outside the gene matches. This CDR3 reads CASSRRTGDGSPLHF. The CDR3 nucleotides are TGCGCCAGCAGCCGACGGACAGGTGACGGTTCACCCCTCCACTTT.

This clonotype was counted between two and nine times. V is TRBV12-3 or TRBV12-4 and J is TRBJ2-2; TRBD2 is a possible D gene (5 bases). This CDR3 has 15 amino acids. V gave up 3 bases and J gave up 7 bases, with 15 bases separating them. CDR3 region: CASSLPLDPYGELFF. DNA of the CDR3: TGTGCCAGCAGTTTGCCACTAGATCCGTACGGGGAGCTGTTTTTT.

This clonotype has only a few counts. This chain connects TRBV27 to TRBJ1-4, with 10 nucleotides matching TRBD1. This CDR3 region has 16 residues. The V gene end was trimmed by 4 bases and the J gene end by 4 bases; junction bases not matched to a gene: 6. Germline values: CDR1 MNHEY, CDR2 SMNVEV (reference sequence). The CDR3 region has the DNA TGTGCCAGCAGTTACGGGACAGGGGCTTATAATGAAAAACTGTTTTTT. Translating gives CASSYGTGAYNEKLFF.

This clonotype appeared many times. The genes are TRBV30 and TRBJ1-1, with D hard to call. Germline assignment: CDR1 GTSNPN and CDR2 SVGIG (reference sequence). The CDR3 sequence is 11 residues long. V was trimmed by 2 bases and J by 8 bases, leaving 9 bases between them. This CDR3 is CAWSLTAEAFF. CDR3 bases: TGTGCCTGGAGTCTCACTGCGGAAGCTTTCTTT.

In this sample, this clonotype turned up many times. The chain couples TRBV11-2 to TRBJ2-5, with TRBD2 matching over 8 bases. V was clipped by 3 bases and J by 2 bases; unmatched bases: 5. Per germline, CDR1 SGHAT and CDR2 FQNNGV. This CDR3 is 15 amino acids long. The CDR3 DNA follows: TGTGCCAGCAGCTTCGGGACTAGGGGGCAAGAGACCCAGTACTTC. It encodes CASSFGTRGQETQYF.

This clonotype turned up a few times. The chain combines TRBV6-2 or TRBV6-3 with TRBJ1-6; 8 positions agree with TRBD1. Germline lookup yields CDR1 MNHEY and CDR2 SVGEGT. V gave up 6 bases and J gave up 7 bases; unmatched junction bases: 11. This CDR3 contains 16 residues. CDR3 protein: CASSHDGDRLNSPLHF. As DNA, the CDR3 is TGTGCCAGCAGCCACGACGGGGACAGGCTGAATTCACCCCTCCACTTT.

This chain links TRBV2 with TRBJ2-5; D call uncertain. The germline V and J ends were trimmed by 2 bases and 5 bases, with 6 bases remaining between them. CDR1 and CDR2 from the germline V gene are SNHLY and FYNNEI. The CDR3 consists of 12 residues. The CDR3, as DNA: TGTGCCAGCAGTGAACTTACTGAGACCCAGTACTTC. The encoded protein is CASSELTETQYF.

This clonotype has ten or more counts. The chain is built from TRBV28 and TRBJ1-5; no clear D. Germline V gene sequence: CDR1 MDHEN, CDR2 SYDVKM. CDR3 length: 13 amino acids. V was trimmed by 6 bases and J by 0 bases, leaving 6 bases between them. CDR3 sequence (DNA): TGTGCCAGCAGACCCAATAGCAATCAGCCCCAGCATTTT. It is translated as CASRPNSNQPQHF. Variable domain in full (rest from reference TRBV28 and TRBJ1-5): DVKVTQSSRYLVKRTGEKVFLECVQDMDHENMFWYRQDPGLGLRLIYFSYDVKMKEKGDIPEGYSVSREKKERFSLILESASTNQTSMYLCASRPNSNQPQHFGDGTRLSIL.

This clonotype was seen many times. The genes are TRBV2 and TRBJ1-4; the D gene is possibly TRBD1 (6 bases). Trimming removed 4 bases at V and 5 bases at J, with 17 bases between. CDR1 and CDR2 (germline): SNHLY, FYNNEI. The CDR3 is 16 residues long. The CDR3: CASSAYLRGGNEKLFF. The CDR3 DNA reads TGTGCCAGCAGTGCATACCTCAGGGGTGGGAATGAAAAACTGTTTTTT.

Comments on this clonotype: This CDR3 fails to terminate in the conserved phenylalanine or tryptophan, so it likely reflects a read error. This chain joins TRBV28 and TRBJ2-5; TRBD2 matches at 10 bases. The CDR3 runs 16 residues. Looked up from germline, CDR1 is MDHEN and CDR2 is SYDVKM. Trimming at V came to 3 bases and at J to 2 bases, leaving 6 bases not matched to a gene. The CDR3 loop is CASSLRASGSQETQYL. For the CDR3, the DNA is TGTGCCAGCAGTTTGCGGGCTAGCGGGAGTCAAGAGACCCAGTACCTC.

This clonotype was seen more than once but under ten times. One base away lies a much larger clone, so this may be a sequencing read error. The conserved phenylalanine or tryptophan normally closing the CDR3 is absent here, so this likely arose from a read error. This chain uses TRBV2 with TRBJ1-5; the match to TRBD1 covers 8 bases. CDR3 length: 14 residues. From germline, CDR1 is SNHLY and CDR2 FYNNEI. Trimming at V came to 7 bases and at J to 6 bases, leaving 8 bases not matched to a gene. The CDR3 is CASNRDRGGQPQHL. CDR3 sequence (DNA): TGTGCCAGCAACCGAGACAGGGGTGGTCAGCCCCAGCATCTT.

At least ten counts were recorded for this clonotype. The rearrangement links TRBV6-1 to TRBJ2-5, with D perhaps given as TRBD1 or TRBD2 (6 bases each). The CDR3 runs 15 residues. CDR1 and CDR2 (germline): MNHNS, SASEGT. V shed 6 bases and J shed 5 bases, with 19 bases lying between them. The chain's CDR3 is CASSPYDGGRETQYF. The CDR3 DNA is TGTGCCAGCAGCCCTTACGACGGGGGCAGGGAGACCCAGTACTTC.

A word on this clonotype: Being one base from a much bigger clone, this may be a read error. The chain employs TRBV10-3 and TRBJ2-1; D not resolved. Germline V gene lookup returns CDR1 ENHRY and CDR2 SYGVKD. The CDR3 runs 11 residues. The CDR3 DNA reads as TGTACCATCAGTCCAGGTTATGAGCAGTTCTTC. This encodes CTISPGYEQFF.

This clonotype showed up just a few times. The chain joins TRBV25-1 to TRBJ2-7; unclear D gene. Trimming cost V 5 bases and J 4 bases, with 12 bases left between them. The CDR3 consists of 13 residues. Germline assignment: CDR1 MGHDK and CDR2 SYGVNS. CDR3 sequence (DNA): TGTGCCAGCAGTTTTAGGTATGGATACGAGCAGTACTTC. Its protein product is CASSFRYGYEQYF.

This clonotype has at least ten counts. The chain's CDR3 is CASSLVRRGVYEQYF. CDR3 bases: TGTGCCAGCAGCTTAGTTAGGAGAGGTGTCTACGAGCAGTACTTC. The V and J genes are TRBV13 and TRBJ2-7; D gene unclear. The CDR3 covers 15 residues. Germline V gene lookup returns CDR1 PRHDT and CDR2 FYEKMQ (reference sequence). V dropped 1 base and J dropped 3 bases, with 13 bases sitting between them.

This clonotype has ten or more counts. The V call is TRBV6-2 or TRBV6-3, the J call TRBJ2-7; D gene uncertain. V was pared by 8 bases and J by 2 bases, with 13 bases between. The V gene's germline CDR1 is MNHEY and CDR2 SVGEGT. CDR3 length: 13 residues. In DNA, the CDR3 is TGTGCCAGCCAAATGGGCGGCACCTACGAGCAGTACTTC. Protein product: CASQMGGTYEQYF.

There are a few counts of this clonotype. The chain has TRBV6-1 and TRBJ1-6, with a possible D match to TRBD1 (5 bases). Trimming pared 6 bases from V and 5 bases from J, leaving 17 bases between. Germline V gene lookup returns CDR1 MNHNS and CDR2 SASEGT. The CDR3 spans 16 residues. CDR3 amino acids: CASSLDPGWDNSPLHF. CDR3 bases: TGTGCCAGCAGCCTGGACCCAGGGTGGGATAATTCACCCCTCCACTTT.

This clonotype was observed many times. This chain connects TRBV30 to TRBJ2-2; D call uncertain. CDR3 length: 14 residues. Per germline, CDR1 GTSNPN and CDR2 SVGIG (reference sequence). The ends were cut back, 2 bases at V and 4 bases at J, with 11 bases in the middle. CDR3 nucleotides: TGTGCCTGGAGTTATGGCCTTGGCACCGGGGAGCTGTTTTTT. This gives the protein CAWSYGLGTGELFF.

This clonotype was counted only a few times. The CDR3 nucleotides are TGTGCCAGCAACCCGGGACTACTCCAAGAGACCCAGTACTTC. As protein: CASNPGLLQETQYF. The chain recombines TRBV28 with TRBJ2-5; TRBD2 agrees at 7 bases. This CDR3 has 14 amino acids. Germline V lookup: CDR1 MDHEN, CDR2 SYDVKM. V was clipped by 7 bases and J by 1 base; unmatched bases: 6.